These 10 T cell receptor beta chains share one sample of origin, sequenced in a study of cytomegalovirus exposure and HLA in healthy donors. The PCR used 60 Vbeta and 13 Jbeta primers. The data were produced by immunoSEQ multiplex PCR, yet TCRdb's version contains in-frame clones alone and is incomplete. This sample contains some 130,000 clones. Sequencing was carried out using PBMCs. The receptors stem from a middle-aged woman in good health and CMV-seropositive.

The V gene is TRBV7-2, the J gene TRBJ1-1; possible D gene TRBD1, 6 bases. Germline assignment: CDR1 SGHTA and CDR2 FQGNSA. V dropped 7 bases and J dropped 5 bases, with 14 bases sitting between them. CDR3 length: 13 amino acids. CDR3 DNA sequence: TGTGCCAGCAACCACGGGGGGGCAACTGAAGCTTTCTTT. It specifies CASNHGGATEAFF.

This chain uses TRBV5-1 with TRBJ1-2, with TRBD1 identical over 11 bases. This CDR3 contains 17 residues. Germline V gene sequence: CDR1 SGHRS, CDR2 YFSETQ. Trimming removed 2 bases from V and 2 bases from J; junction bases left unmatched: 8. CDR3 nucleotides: TGCGCCAGCAGCTTAACGGGACAGGGGGTTTCGAACTATGGCTACACCTTC. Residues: CASSLTGQGVSNYGYTF.

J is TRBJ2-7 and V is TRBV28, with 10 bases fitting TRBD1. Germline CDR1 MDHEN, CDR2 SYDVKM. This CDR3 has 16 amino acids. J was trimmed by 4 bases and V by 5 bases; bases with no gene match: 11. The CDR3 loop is CASSNGVSGQGYEQYF. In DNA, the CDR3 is TGTGCCAGCAGTAATGGGGTTTCGGGACAGGGGTACGAGCAGTACTTC.

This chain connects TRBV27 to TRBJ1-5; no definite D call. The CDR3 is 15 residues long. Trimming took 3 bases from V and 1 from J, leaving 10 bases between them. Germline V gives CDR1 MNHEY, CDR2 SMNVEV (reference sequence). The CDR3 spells CASSFSGGSNQPQHF. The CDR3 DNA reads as TGTGCCAGCAGTTTTTCGGGCGGGAGCAATCAGCCCCAGCATTTT.

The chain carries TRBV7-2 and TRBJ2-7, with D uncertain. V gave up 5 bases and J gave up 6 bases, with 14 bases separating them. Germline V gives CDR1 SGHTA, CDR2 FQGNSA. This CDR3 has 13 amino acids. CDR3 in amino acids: CASSPQGAGEQYF. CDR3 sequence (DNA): TGTGCCAGCAGCCCCCAAGGAGCTGGCGAGCAGTACTTC.

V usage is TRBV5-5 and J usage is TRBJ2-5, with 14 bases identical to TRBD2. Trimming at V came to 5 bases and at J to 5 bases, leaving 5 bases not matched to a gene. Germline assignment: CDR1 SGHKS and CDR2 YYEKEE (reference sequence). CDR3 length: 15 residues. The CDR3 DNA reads TGTGCCAGCAGTCCCGGACTAGCGGGAGGCGAGACCCAGTACTTC. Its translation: CASSPGLAGGETQYF.

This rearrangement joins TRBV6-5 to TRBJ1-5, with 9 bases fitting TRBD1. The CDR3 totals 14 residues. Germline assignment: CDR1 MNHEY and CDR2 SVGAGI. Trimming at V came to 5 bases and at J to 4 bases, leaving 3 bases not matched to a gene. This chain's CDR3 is CASSNGQGNQPQHF. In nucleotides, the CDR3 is TGTGCCAGCAGTAACGGACAGGGGAATCAGCCCCAGCATTTT.

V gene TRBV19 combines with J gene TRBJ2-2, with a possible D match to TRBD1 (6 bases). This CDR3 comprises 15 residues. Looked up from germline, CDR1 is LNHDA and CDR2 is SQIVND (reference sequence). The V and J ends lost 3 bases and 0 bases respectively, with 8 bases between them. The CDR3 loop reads CASSIGTPNTGELFF. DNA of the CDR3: TGTGCCAGTAGTATTGGGACACCGAACACCGGGGAGCTGTTTTTT.

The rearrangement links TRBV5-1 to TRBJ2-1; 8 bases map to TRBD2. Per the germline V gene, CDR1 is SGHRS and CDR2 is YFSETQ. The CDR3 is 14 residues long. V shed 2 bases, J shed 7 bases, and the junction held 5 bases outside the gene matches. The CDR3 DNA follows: TGCGCCAGCAGCTTCTCTAGCGGGTGGAATGAGCAGTTCTTC. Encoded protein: CASSFSSGWNEQFF.

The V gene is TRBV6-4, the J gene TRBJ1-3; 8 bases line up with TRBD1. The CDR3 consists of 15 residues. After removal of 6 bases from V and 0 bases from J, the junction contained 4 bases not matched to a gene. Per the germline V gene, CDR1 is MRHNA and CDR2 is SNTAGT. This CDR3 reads CASRGQAPSGNTIYF. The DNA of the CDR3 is TGTGCCAGCAGGGGACAGGCCCCCTCTGGAAACACCATATATTTT.